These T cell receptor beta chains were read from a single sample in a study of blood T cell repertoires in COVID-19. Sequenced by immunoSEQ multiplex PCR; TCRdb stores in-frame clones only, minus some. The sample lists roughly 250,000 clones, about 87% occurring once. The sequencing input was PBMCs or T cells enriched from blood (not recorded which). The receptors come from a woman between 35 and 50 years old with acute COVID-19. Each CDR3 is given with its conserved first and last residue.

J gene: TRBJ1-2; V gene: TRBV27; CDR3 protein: CASSLRDRGDYYGYTF
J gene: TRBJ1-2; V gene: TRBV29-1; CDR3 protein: CSHQGASPDSYGYTF
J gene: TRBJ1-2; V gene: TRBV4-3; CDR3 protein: CASSHPSTGQGDYGYTF
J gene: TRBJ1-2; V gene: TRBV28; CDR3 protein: CASSLRGAYGYTF
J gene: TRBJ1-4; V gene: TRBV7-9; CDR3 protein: CATQQGVNEKLFF
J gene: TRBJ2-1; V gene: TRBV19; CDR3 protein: CASSIFAAGPRNEQFF
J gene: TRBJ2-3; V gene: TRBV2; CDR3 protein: CASSETSWDTDTQYF
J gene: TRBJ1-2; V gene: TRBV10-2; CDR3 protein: CASSGPLVTNYGYTF
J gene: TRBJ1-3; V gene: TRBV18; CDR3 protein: CASSPRVGTGAAVGNTIYF
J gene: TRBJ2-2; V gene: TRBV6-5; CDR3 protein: CASSYVASPGELFF
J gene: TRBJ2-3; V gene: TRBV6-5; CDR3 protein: CASSRAAGAEDTQYF
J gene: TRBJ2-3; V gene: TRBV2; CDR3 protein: CASKQGAGRGDTQYF
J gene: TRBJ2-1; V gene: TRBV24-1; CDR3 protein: CATSDVGAGVRSYNEQFF
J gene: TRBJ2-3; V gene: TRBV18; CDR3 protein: CASSPDTSGSSYDTQYF
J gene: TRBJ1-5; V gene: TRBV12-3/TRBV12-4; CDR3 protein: CASSPDYYQPQHF
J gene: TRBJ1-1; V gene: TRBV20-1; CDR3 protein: CSASMTGRGAFF
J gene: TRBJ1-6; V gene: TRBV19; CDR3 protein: CASNPTGTFNSPLHF
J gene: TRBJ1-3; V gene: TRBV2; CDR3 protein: CASSGLQYSGNTIYF
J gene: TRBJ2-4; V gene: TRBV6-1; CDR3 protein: CASSEGAVWRNIQYF
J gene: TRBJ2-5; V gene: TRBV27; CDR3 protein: CASSRVVLAEGETQYF
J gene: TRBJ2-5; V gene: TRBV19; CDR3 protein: CASSQGTGVGETQYF
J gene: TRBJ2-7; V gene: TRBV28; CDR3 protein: CASSFGRIWDRVSYEQYF
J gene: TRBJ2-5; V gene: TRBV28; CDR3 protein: CASQGLGRDQETQYF
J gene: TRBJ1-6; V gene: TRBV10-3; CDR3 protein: CAISESSRGLSPLHF
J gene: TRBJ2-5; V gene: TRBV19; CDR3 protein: CASSITGAAETQYF